The 11 T cell receptor beta chains in this list originate from one sample, sequenced in a study of shared clonotypes between healthy human individuals. Profiled with immunoSEQ multiplex PCR; TCRdb holds only in-frame clones, not every one. Here the sample spans a few hundred thousand clones, 60% to 80% being singletons. The source material was memory CD4+ T cells sorted from blood. Subset defined: CD45RA-negative fraction. The source is a man aged 25-40 years in good health.

The chain is built from TRBV7-2 and TRBJ2-5, with 8 bases fitting TRBD1. CDR3 size: 15 residues. V shed 5 bases and J 0 bases; nucleotides not matched to a gene: 5. Per the germline V gene, CDR1 is SGHTA and CDR2 is FQGNSA. CDR3 bases: TGTGCCAGCAGCCACCGACAGGGGTACCAAGAGACCCAGTACTTC. Its translation: CASSHRQGYQETQYF.

This clone has just one count. The genes are TRBV18 and TRBJ2-1; tentative D call: TRBD1 (9 bases). The CDR3 is 20 residues long. Germline values: CDR1 KGHSH, CDR2 LQKENI. V was trimmed by 2 bases and J by 7 bases, leaving 30 bases between them. Written as DNA, the CDR3 is TGTGCCAGCTCACCAACTAGGGGACAGGGATATAGCGGGACTTCAAATGAGCAGTTCTTC. It codes for CASSPTRGQGYSGTSNEQFF.

The table lists this clone with a count of one. The rearrangement joins TRBV6-1 to TRBJ2-7; tentative D call: TRBD2 (6 bases). CDR3 size: 14 residues. V was clipped by 5 bases and J by 4 bases, with 15 bases between them. CDR1 and CDR2 from the germline V gene are MNHNS and SASEGT. The CDR3 nucleotides are TGTGCCAGCAGTTATAAGCTAGCGAGATACGAGCAGTACTTC. This encodes CASSYKLARYEQYF.

The sample holds many counts of this clone. V and J are TRBV6-1 and TRBJ2-6; D gene ambiguous. The CDR3 sequence is 13 residues long. Germline V gene data show CDR1 as MNHNS and CDR2 as SASEGT. DNA of the CDR3: TGTGCGATGGAGAGTTCTGGGGCCAACGTCCTGACTTTC. Translating gives CAMESSGANVLTF.

This rearrangement joins TRBV10-1 to TRBJ2-5; D remains unclear. CDR1 WNHNN and CDR2 SYGVQD come from the germline V gene (reference sequence). V was trimmed by 3 bases and J by 9 bases, leaving 20 bases between them. The CDR3 is 15 amino acids. The CDR3 DNA reads as TGCGCCAGCAGTGACAAGGGCGCTGAGCCGGAGCCCCAGTACTTC. The encoded protein is CASSDKGAEPEPQYF.

The chain is built from TRBV5-4 and TRBJ2-5; TRBD1 might be the D (6 bases). The CDR3 has 16 residues. The V end was cut by 4 bases, the J end by 5 bases, with 21 bases between. Per germline, CDR1 SGHNT and CDR2 YYREEE (reference sequence). The CDR3 sequence: CASSLSYRVREETQYF. For the CDR3, the DNA is TGTGCCAGCAGCCTAAGTTACAGGGTTAGGGAGGAGACCCAGTACTTC.

The chain has TRBV7-3 and TRBJ2-7, with 9 nucleotides matching TRBD2. CDR1 SGHTA and CDR2 FQGTGA come from the germline V gene. J gave up 0 bases and V 5 bases, and 2 bases lay outside the gene matches. The length of the CDR3 is 14 residues. The CDR3 DNA reads as TGTGCCAGCAGCCGGACTAGCGACTCCTACGAGCAGTACTTC. Translation: CASSRTSDSYEQYF.

This clone was counted only a few times. The genes are TRBV7-8 and TRBJ1-4, with D perhaps matching TRBD1 (5 bases). Trimming stripped 1 base from V and 8 bases from J, with 14 bases between. The CDR3 consists of 15 residues. CDR1 is SGHVS and CDR2 is FQNEAQ in the germline V gene. CDR3 nucleotides: TGTGCCAGCAGCTTAGGTGGGGCAGCGGAGGAAAAACTGTTTTTT. Its translation is CASSLGGAAEEKLFF. The full variable domain, its missing parts supplied by reference TRBV7-8 and TRBJ1-4, is GAGVSQSPRYKVAKRGQDVALRCDPISGHVSLFWYQQALGQGPEFLTYFQNEAQLDKSGLPSDRFFAERPEGSVSTLKIQRTQQEDSAVYLCASSLGGAAEEKLFFGSGTQLSVL.

The chain joins TRBV28 to TRBJ1-1; unclear D gene. Trimming left V 8 bases short and J 1 base short, with 5 bases between. Germline-derived CDR1 and CDR2 are MDHEN and SYDVKM. CDR3 length: 11 amino acids. The CDR3: CASLGNTEAFF. The CDR3, as DNA: TGTGCCAGCCTGGGGAACACTGAAGCTTTCTTT. Full variable domain (rest looked up from reference TRBV28 and TRBJ1-1): DVKVTQSSRYLVKRTGEKVFLECVQDMDHENMFWYRQDPGLGLRLIYFSYDVKMKEKGDIPEGYSVSREKKERFSLILESASTNQTSMYLCASLGNTEAFFGQGTRLTVV.

As regards this clone: Distinct nucleotide sequences in the sample also encode this CDR3. The chain carries TRBV4-1 and TRBJ2-7; 8 nucleotides match TRBD1. There are 15 residues in the CDR3. The V segment lost 3 bases and the J segment 3 bases; nucleotides outside the gene matches: 7. In germline, CDR1 is MGHRA, CDR2 YSYEKL. CDR3 sequence (DNA): TGCGCCAGCAGCCACTTAGACAGGGGAGACTACGAGCAGTACTTC. It encodes CASSHLDRGDYEQYF.

The chain's CDR3 is CASSPGQGFTYEQYF. CDR3 in DNA: TGTGCCAGCAGTCCGGGACAGGGGTTTACCTACGAGCAGTACTTC. The rearrangement joins TRBV27 to TRBJ2-7, with TRBD1 matching 10 bases. With 5 bases clipped from V and 2 bases from J, the junction kept 6 bases outside the gene matches. CDR3 length: 15 residues. Germline V gene lookup returns CDR1 MNHEY and CDR2 SMNVEV (reference sequence).